The T cell receptor beta chain described here comes from a study of CXCR3-negative and CXCR3-positive naive CD8 T cells. Regarding the study as a whole: TRB CDR3s of CXCR3-positive naive cells were more hydrophobic than those of CXCR3-negative naive cells. With surface CD5 comparable between naive subsets, TCR strength was estimated using properties derived from the TRB CDR3.

The TRB cDNA libraries were prepared by 5' RACE with UMI labels. TCRdb reprocessed the 5' RACE reads and keeps a single row for each CDR3 protein, giving no DNA. This sample's table has about 85,000 distinct CDR3 sequences. As concerns this clonotype: Its antigen remains unidentified.

CDR1 and CDR2 (germline): MGHRA, YSYEKL. The CDR3 sequence is 18 residues long. The sequence was collected from a human donor in good health. Some clones in this sample may be carry-over from other donors' samples. This chain links TRBV4-1 with TRBJ2-1; TCRdb gives TRBD2 as the D gene, but with no DNA this cannot be confirmed. The sample taken for sequencing was naive CXCR3+ CD8+ T cells from blood. Subset described: CD45RO-CCR7+CD27+CD95- naive CD8+ T cells expressing CXCR3 (TNR3+). CDR3 residues: CASSPPLSVSPISDEQFF.